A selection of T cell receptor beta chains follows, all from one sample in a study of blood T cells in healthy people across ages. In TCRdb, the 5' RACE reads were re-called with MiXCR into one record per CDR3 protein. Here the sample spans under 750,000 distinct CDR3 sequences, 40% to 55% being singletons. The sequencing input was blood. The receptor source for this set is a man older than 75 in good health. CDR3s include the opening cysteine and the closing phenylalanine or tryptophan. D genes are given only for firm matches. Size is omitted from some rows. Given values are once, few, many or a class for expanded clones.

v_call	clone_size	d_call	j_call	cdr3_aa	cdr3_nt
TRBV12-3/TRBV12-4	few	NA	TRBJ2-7	CASSFGGRSSYNEQYF	TGTGCCAGCAGTTTTGGGGGGAGGAGCTCCTACAATGAGCAGTACTTC
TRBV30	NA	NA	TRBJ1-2	CARRGQGGGYTF	TGTGCCCGCCGGGGACAAGGAGGTGGCTACACCTTC
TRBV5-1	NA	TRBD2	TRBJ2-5	CASSHQAGGEETQYF	TGCGCCAGCAGCCACCAAGCGGGAGGGGAAGAGACCCAGTACTTC
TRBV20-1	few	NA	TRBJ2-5	CSAPPGGRTTETQYF	TGCAGTGCTCCCCCCGGGGGCAGGACCACGGAGACCCAGTACTTC
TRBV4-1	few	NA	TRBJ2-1	CASSQVGVVDEQFF	TGCGCCAGCAGCCAAGTCGGGGTAGTGGATGAGCAGTTCTTC
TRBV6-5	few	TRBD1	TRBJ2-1	CASSRTGSMDNEQFF	TGTGCCAGCAGCCGGACAGGGTCGATGGACAATGAGCAGTTCTTC
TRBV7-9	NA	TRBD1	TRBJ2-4	CASSGQGLVSAKNIQYF	TGTGCCAGTAGCGGACAGGGCCTGGTGTCAGCCAAAAACATTCAGTACTTC
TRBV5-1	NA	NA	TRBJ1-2	CASSWGQGGYGYTF	TGCGCCAGCAGTTGGGGACAAGGAGGGTATGGCTACACCTTC
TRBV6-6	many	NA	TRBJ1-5	CASSYGLFQPQHF	TGTGCCAGCAGTTACGGACTATTTCAGCCCCAGCATTTT
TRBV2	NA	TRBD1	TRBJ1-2	CASSPVVVTGVYGYTF	TGTGCCAGCAGTCCTGTTGTCGTAACAGGGGTTTATGGCTACACCTTC
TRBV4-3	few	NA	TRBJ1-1	CASSQDPQGFPEAFF	TGCGCCAGCAGCCAAGACCCACAGGGTTTCCCTGAAGCTTTCTTT
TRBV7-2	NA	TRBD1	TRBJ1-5	CASSLDHRGGNQPQHF	TGTGCCAGCAGCTTAGATCACAGGGGAGGCAATCAGCCCCAGCATTTT
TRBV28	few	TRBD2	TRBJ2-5	CASSFKGGRLAGRVRETQYF	TGTGCCAGCAGTTTTAAAGGGGGGCGACTAGCGGGACGAGTTCGAGAGACCCAGTACTTC